This TCR beta chain was retrieved from a study of blood T cell repertoires in COVID-19 (dated by TCRdb to about 2020). For context, the study as a whole: Samples from collaborators originated in the United States, Italy and Spain and spanned both the acute and convalescent phases of COVID-19. Samples came from the ongoing ImmuneRACE study (first 160 participants) plus 1,254 subjects from 6 global collaborators. Where available, HLA class I and class II types were taken from metadata supplied by the sample provider and were not determined by assay-based typing. The dataset comprised deeply sampled blood TCRbeta repertoires from subjects exposed to, actively infected with, or recovered from COVID-19. A freely available public database, intended as a resource for researchers studying the immune response to SARS-CoV-2, is where the repertoires were released. The prospective study material was composed of cDNA or gDNA derived from T cells, B-cell-depleted T cells, or PBMCs. Sample metadata almost always included a de-identified subject ID, COVID-19 status, age in years and sex. Results the study describes overall, beyond this receptor: The quantity of clinical and demographic metadata differed by source and by participant and was supplied without curation.

The immunoSEQ Assay, a bias-controlled multiplex PCR, was used to amplify TCRbeta CDR3 regions from genomic DNA. On the study's bioinformatics: The number of nucleated cells in each sample was estimated from the amplification of reference gene primers within the assay. Sequence reads were collapsed and filtered to measure the absolute abundance of every unique TCRbeta CDR3 rearrangement. For each sample, productive Simpson clonality was calculated as the square root of Simpson's diversity index over productive rearrangements. The source is immuneACCESS, and TCRdb retained only in-frame sequences with V and J called. Part of the clones is not carried over; for the studies checked, unresolved V genes explain less than half of this, and the remainder is unexplained. That table furnishes V, J and clone size, whereas the DNA furnished D and trimming. This sample is represented by roughly 150,000 clones; around 81% of them were singletons. The top ten clonotypes cover approximately 10% of the sample.

Comments on this clone: Its recognized antigen is unknown. No per-base quality is available; no much larger clone lies one base away.

Collaborating institutions collected whole blood in K2EDTA tubes following their own protocols. Collaborator samples were shipped for TCRbeta analysis as frozen whole blood, isolated PBMCs, or DNA extracted from either sample type. The CDR3 spans 14 residues, from the cysteine through the phenylalanine. Here the CDR3 DNA is all that survives: 42 bases in frame from base 1. CDR1 and CDR2 were assigned from the germline V gene as MDHEN and SYDVKM. Relative to germline, V is missing 6 bases and J is missing 5 bases, with 8 bases of the junction outside any gene match. The chain employs TRBV28 and TRBJ1-2, with TRBD1 identical over 8 junction bases. Sequenced: peripheral blood. This receptor was obtained from a man in his 60s with active or convalescent COVID-19. The CDR3 region reads CASRPQGERYGYTF. The nucleotide sequence reads as follows: TGTGCCAGCAGACCACAGGGGGAACGGTATGGCTACACCTTC.